This T cell receptor beta chain was observed in a study of PD-1 blockade in classical Hodgkin lymphoma. Study at large: Nivolumab dosed at 3 mg/kg went to patients intravenously every 2 weeks.

This CDR3 is built from 13 residues. The V and J ends lost 9 bases and 5 bases respectively, with 13 bases between them. CDR1 and CDR2 (germline): SNHLY, FYNNEI. Overall study results and limits: Newly diagnosed patients had diversity similar to the baseline diversity of complete responders. Reports described newly diagnosed patients as having lower baseline TCR diversity than healthy donors. Any patient who commenced nivolumab under 1 year after ASCT was excluded.

Relapses following autologous stem cell transplantation were seen in all patients, with brentuximab vedotin exposure varying. Magnetic negative selection was used to purify CD4+ T cells from thawed PBMCs. The assay was immunoSEQ multiplex PCR, and TCRdb's table has in-frame clones only and misses some. The sample yields fewer than 8,000 clones, just under 80% seen once. As to this clone: The antigen is not known.

Here the sequenced sample was CD4+ T cells from blood, taken at baseline. The sequence came from a human donor with classical Hodgkin lymphoma. This chain uses TRBV2 with TRBJ2-2; D might be TRBD1 or TRBD2, each matching 6 bases. The CDR3 nucleotides are TGTGCCAGTACTCCGGGGGCTACCGGGGAGCTGTTTTTT. Translated: CASTPGATGELFF.